Listed below are T cell receptor beta chains from one sample, sequenced in a study of control samples from healthy donors and cancer patients. Using immunoSEQ multiplex PCR, the repertoire was profiled, and TCRdb retains in-frame clones only, with some absent. The data contain around 230,000 clones, around 94% of them singletons. The specimen sequenced was blood. These receptors were obtained from a man aged 45-65 years in good health. The CDR3 runs from the conserved cysteine through the conserved F or W. D genes are given only for firm matches. Size values are once, few and many counts, or a class for expanded clones, and some rows have none.

v_gene: TRBV6-2/TRBV6-3; d_gene: -; j_gene: TRBJ2-2; abundance: -; CDR3nt: TGTGCCAGCAGTTACACCCACACCGGGGAGCTGTTTTTT; CDR3aa: CASSYTHTGELFF
v_gene: TRBV19; d_gene: TRBD1; j_gene: TRBJ1-1; abundance: -; CDR3nt: TGTGCCAGTAGTTTAGGACAGGGGTCGGCTTTCTTT; CDR3aa: CASSLGQGSAFF
v_gene: TRBV6-6; d_gene: -; j_gene: TRBJ2-5; abundance: -; CDR3nt: TGTGCCAGCGTCGGGGGAGGAGTGACCCAGTACTTC; CDR3aa: CASVGGGVTQYF
v_gene: TRBV27; d_gene: -; j_gene: TRBJ2-2; abundance: -; CDR3nt: TGTGCCAGCAGTCCCTACGCCGGGGAGCTGTTTTTT; CDR3aa: CASSPYAGELFF
v_gene: TRBV25-1; d_gene: TRBD1; j_gene: TRBJ1-5; abundance: -; CDR3nt: TGTGCCAGCAGTGCCCGGGACAGGGGAAACAATCAGCCCCAGCATTTT; CDR3aa: CASSARDRGNNQPQHF
v_gene: TRBV11-2; d_gene: TRBD1; j_gene: TRBJ1-5; abundance: -; CDR3nt: TGTGCCAGCAGCCGCAGGGGGCGGGGAGATCAGCCCCAGCATTTT; CDR3aa: CASSRRGRGDQPQHF
v_gene: TRBV19; d_gene: -; j_gene: TRBJ1-1; abundance: -; CDR3nt: TGTGCCAGTACTTACGCAGGGGAAAGAACTGAAGCTTTCTTT; CDR3aa: CASTYAGERTEAFF
v_gene: TRBV5-1; d_gene: -; j_gene: TRBJ2-5; abundance: -; CDR3nt: TGCGCCAGCCGCCGCCCGCAAGAGACCCAGTACTTC; CDR3aa: CASRRPQETQYF
v_gene: TRBV19; d_gene: TRBD1; j_gene: TRBJ2-7; abundance: -; CDR3nt: TGTGCCAGTAGTATGGGACAGGGTACTACCTACGAGCAGTACTTC; CDR3aa: CASSMGQGTTYEQYF
v_gene: TRBV5-1; d_gene: TRBD1; j_gene: TRBJ1-1; abundance: -; CDR3nt: TGCGCCAGCAGCTTGGGGACTGGACAGGGGAGGGCTTTCTTT; CDR3aa: CASSLGTGQGRAFF
v_gene: TRBV6-5; d_gene: -; j_gene: TRBJ1-1; abundance: once; CDR3nt: TGTGCCAGCGCCCTCCTGGTTGGGGGGACCACTGAAGCTTTCTTT; CDR3aa: CASALLVGGTTEAFF
v_gene: TRBV5-1; d_gene: TRBD1; j_gene: TRBJ2-3; abundance: -; CDR3nt: TGCGCCAGCAGCTTGGACAGGGGGGACACAGATACGCAGTATTTT; CDR3aa: CASSLDRGDTDTQYF
v_gene: TRBV5-1; d_gene: TRBD1; j_gene: TRBJ1-5; abundance: once; CDR3nt: TGCGCCAGCAGCACGGGGACAGGCGGGCAGCCCCAGCATTTT; CDR3aa: CASSTGTGGQPQHF
v_gene: TRBV7-6; d_gene: -; j_gene: TRBJ2-1; abundance: -; CDR3nt: TGTGCCAGCAGCTTATTTGGCGGGTCCAGCTCCTACAATGAGCAGTTCTTC; CDR3aa: CASSLFGGSSSYNEQFF
v_gene: TRBV19; d_gene: -; j_gene: TRBJ1-5; abundance: few; CDR3nt: TGTGCCAGTAGTATAGATCTATTTATGGGACAGCCCCAGCATTTT; CDR3aa: CASSIDLFMGQPQHF
v_gene: TRBV9; d_gene: TRBD1; j_gene: TRBJ1-1; abundance: -; CDR3nt: TGTGCCAGCAGCCCCTACCGGGACAGGGGATGGACTGAAGCTTTCTTT; CDR3aa: CASSPYRDRGWTEAFF
v_gene: TRBV6-6; d_gene: -; j_gene: TRBJ1-2; abundance: once; CDR3nt: TGTGCCAGCGGAATGAGTTCGGGGGGCTACACCTTC; CDR3aa: CASGMSSGGYTF
v_gene: TRBV27; d_gene: TRBD2; j_gene: TRBJ2-5; abundance: -; CDR3nt: TGTGCCAGCAGTTCAGCGGGGGTCGGACAAGAGACCCAGTACTTC; CDR3aa: CASSSAGVGQETQYF
v_gene: TRBV6-6; d_gene: -; j_gene: TRBJ1-1; abundance: -; CDR3nt: TGTGCCAGCAGTACGACAGCGAACACTGAAGCTTTCTTT; CDR3aa: CASSTTANTEAFF
v_gene: TRBV28; d_gene: -; j_gene: TRBJ1-3; abundance: -; CDR3nt: TGTGCCAGCAGTTTACAGGGTCGCGGAAATACCATATATTTT; CDR3aa: CASSLQGRGNTIYF
v_gene: TRBV5-4; d_gene: TRBD1; j_gene: TRBJ2-3; abundance: -; CDR3nt: TGTGCCAGCAGCTTGGAAGCTAGACAGGGGGCGTCAGATACGCAGTATTTT; CDR3aa: CASSLEARQGASDTQYF
v_gene: TRBV7-3; d_gene: -; j_gene: TRBJ2-6; abundance: -; CDR3nt: TGTGCCAGCAGCTTAATTCCCTTGAGGGCTGGGGCCAACGTCCTGACTTTC; CDR3aa: CASSLIPLRAGANVLTF
v_gene: TRBV9; d_gene: TRBD1; j_gene: TRBJ2-3; abundance: -; CDR3nt: TGTGCCAGCAGCACTAGGCCCCGGACAGGGGGCGGTTCAGATACGCAGTATTTT; CDR3aa: CASSTRPRTGGGSDTQYF
v_gene: TRBV5-1; d_gene: -; j_gene: TRBJ2-3; abundance: -; CDR3nt: TGCGCCAGCAGCCCTGAGCGAGGCACAGATACGCAGTATTTT; CDR3aa: CASSPERGTDTQYF
v_gene: TRBV7-2; d_gene: -; j_gene: TRBJ2-5; abundance: -; CDR3nt: TGTGCCAGCAGCATGAGGACAGTCCAAGAGACCCAGTACTTC; CDR3aa: CASSMRTVQETQYF
v_gene: TRBV3-1/TRBV3-2; d_gene: TRBD1; j_gene: TRBJ2-2; abundance: -; CDR3nt: TGTGCCAGCAGACCGGGACAGGGGAACACCGGGGAGCTGTTTTTT; CDR3aa: CASRPGQGNTGELFF
v_gene: TRBV5-1; d_gene: -; j_gene: TRBJ1-3; abundance: -; CDR3nt: TGCGCCAGCAGCTTGTACGGACTCTCTGGAAACACCATATATTTT; CDR3aa: CASSLYGLSGNTIYF
v_gene: TRBV11-2; d_gene: -; j_gene: TRBJ2-5; abundance: -; CDR3nt: TGTGCCAGCAGCTTATACCAAGAGACCCAGTACTTC; CDR3aa: CASSLYQETQYF
v_gene: TRBV18; d_gene: -; j_gene: TRBJ2-3; abundance: -; CDR3nt: TGTGCCAGCTCACCGAGCAGGACAGAGTTCACAGATACGCAGTATTTT; CDR3aa: CASSPSRTEFTDTQYF
v_gene: TRBV14; d_gene: -; j_gene: TRBJ1-5; abundance: -; CDR3nt: TGTGCCAGCAGCCAAGATCTTGATCAGCCCCAGCATTTT; CDR3aa: CASSQDLDQPQHF